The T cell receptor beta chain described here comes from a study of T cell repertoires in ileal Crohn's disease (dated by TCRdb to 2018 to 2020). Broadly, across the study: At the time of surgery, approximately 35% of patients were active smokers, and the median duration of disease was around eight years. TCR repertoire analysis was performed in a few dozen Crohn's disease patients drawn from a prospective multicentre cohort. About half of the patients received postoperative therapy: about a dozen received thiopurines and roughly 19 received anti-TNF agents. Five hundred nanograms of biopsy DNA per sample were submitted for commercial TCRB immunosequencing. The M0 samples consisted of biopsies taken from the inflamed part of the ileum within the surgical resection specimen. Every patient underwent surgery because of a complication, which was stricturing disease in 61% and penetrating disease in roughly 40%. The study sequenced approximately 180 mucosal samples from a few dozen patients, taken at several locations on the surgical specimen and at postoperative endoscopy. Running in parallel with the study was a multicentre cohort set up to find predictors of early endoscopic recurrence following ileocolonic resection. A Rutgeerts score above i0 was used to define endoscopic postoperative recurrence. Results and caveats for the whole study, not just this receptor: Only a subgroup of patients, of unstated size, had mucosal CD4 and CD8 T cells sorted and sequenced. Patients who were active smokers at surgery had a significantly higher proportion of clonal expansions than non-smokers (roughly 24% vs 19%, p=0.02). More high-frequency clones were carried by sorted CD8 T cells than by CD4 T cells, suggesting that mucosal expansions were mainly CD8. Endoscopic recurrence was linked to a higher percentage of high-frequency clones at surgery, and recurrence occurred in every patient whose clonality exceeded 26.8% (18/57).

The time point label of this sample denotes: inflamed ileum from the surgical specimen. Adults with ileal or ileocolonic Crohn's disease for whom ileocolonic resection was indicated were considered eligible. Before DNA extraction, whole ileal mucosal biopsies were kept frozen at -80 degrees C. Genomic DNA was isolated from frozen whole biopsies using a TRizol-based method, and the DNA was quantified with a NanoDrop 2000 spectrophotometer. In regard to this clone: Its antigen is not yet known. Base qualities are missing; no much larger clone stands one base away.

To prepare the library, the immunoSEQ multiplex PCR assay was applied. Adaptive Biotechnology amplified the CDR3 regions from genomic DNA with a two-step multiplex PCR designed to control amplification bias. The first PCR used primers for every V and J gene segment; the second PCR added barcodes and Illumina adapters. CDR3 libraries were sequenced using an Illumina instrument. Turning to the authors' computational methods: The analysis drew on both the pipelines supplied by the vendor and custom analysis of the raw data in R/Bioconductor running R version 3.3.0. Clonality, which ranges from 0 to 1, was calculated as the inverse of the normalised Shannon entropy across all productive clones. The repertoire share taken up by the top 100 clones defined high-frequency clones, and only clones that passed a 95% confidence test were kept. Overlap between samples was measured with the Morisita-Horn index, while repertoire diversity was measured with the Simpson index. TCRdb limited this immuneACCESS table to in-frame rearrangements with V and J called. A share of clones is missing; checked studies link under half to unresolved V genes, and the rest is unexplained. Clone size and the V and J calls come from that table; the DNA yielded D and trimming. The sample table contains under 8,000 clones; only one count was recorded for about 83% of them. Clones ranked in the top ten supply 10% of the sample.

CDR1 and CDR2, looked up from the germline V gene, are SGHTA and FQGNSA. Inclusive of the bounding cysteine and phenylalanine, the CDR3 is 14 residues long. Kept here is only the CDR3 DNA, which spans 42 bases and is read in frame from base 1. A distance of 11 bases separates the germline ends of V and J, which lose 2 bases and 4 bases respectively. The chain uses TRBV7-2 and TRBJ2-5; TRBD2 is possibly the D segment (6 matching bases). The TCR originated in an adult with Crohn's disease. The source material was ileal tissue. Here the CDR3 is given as CASSLYGGGETQYF. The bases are TGTGCCAGCAGCTTATACGGGGGTGGAGAGACCCAGTACTTC. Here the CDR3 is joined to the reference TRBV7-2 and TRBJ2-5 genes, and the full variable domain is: GAGVSQSPSNKVTEKGKDVELRCDPISGHTALYWYRQSLGQGLEFLIYFQGNSAPDKSGLPSDRFSAERTGGSVSTLTIQRTQQEDSAVYLCASSLYGGGETQYFGPGTRLLVL.